The text below deals with one TCR beta chain. Its antigen is currently unknown. Assay used: immunoSEQ multiplex PCR; TCRdb lists only in-frame clones, some missing. In the table there are around 170,000 clones, 88% of which are singletons. The sample is drawn from a study of T cell responses to AZD1222 COVID-19 vaccine. Study-level results: In a largely white British group with more females than males, clonal diversity was possibly underestimated. CD4 TCRs associated with vaccination spanned spike, dominating at 160-218 and 743-854. Without day 14 samples, only post-peak T cell repertoires were studied.

Germline CDR1 is MNHNY and CDR2 is SVGAGI (reference sequence). The CDR3 is 15 amino acids. Trimming removed 2 bases from V and 3 bases from J, with 14 bases in between. The chain carries TRBV6-6 and TRBJ2-7; TRBD1 might be the D (6 bases). The clonotype was recovered from an adult who received the AZD1222 COVID-19 vaccine. The sequenced sample was peripheral blood, obtained 28 days after the second AZD1222 dose. This CDR3 is CASSYGAGRGYEQYF. In nucleotides, the CDR3 is TGTGCCAGCAGTTACGGGGCGGGCAGGGGCTACGAGCAGTACTTC.